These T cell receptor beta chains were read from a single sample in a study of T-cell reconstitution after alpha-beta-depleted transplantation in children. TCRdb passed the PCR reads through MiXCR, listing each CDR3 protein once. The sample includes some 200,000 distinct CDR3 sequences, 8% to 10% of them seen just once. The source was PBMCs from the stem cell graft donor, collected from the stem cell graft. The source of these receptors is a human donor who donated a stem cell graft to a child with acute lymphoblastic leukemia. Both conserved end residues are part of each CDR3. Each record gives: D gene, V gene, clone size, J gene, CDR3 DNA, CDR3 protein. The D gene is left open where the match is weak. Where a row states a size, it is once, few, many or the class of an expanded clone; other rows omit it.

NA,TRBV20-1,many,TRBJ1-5,TGCAGTGCTAGAGGTTCGGTCCGAGGCAATCAGCCCCAGCATTTT,CSARGSVRGNQPQHF
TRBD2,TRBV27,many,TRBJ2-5,TGTGCCAGCAGTTTGGGACTAGCGGGGGTAGAGACCCAGTACTTC,CASSLGLAGVETQYF
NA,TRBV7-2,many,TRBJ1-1,TGTGCAAGCCATGAGGGTATGGTTGAAGCTTTCTTT,CASHEGMVEAFF
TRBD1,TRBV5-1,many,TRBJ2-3,TGCGCCAGCTTTGCCGGGACAGGGTCGACAGATACGCAGTATTTT,CASFAGTGSTDTQYF
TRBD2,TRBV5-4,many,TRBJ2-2,TGTGCCAGCAGCTTTACTAGCGTCCCGGGGGAGCTGTTTTTT,CASSFTSVPGELFF
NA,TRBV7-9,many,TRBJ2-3,TGTGCCAGCAGCTTAGCGGGTCCGGACAATACGCAGTATTTT,CASSLAGPDNTQYF
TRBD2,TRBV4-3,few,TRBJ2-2,TGCGCCAGCAGCCAAGATAGAAGCGGGGGGGGCCCGTGGTCCGGGGAGCTGTTTTTT,CASSQDRSGGGPWSGELFF
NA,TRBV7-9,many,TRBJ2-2,TGTGCCAGCACCTTCCACACCGGGGAGCTGTTTTTT,CASTFHTGELFF
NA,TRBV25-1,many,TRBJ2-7,TGTGCCAGCAGTGAAAACCCCGAGAGGGGATCGGCTTCTATGGGGTACGAGCAGTACTTC,CASSENPERGSASMGYEQYF
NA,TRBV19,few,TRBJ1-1,TGTGCCAGTAGTATAGACAGGGACACTGAAGCTTTCTTT,CASSIDRDTEAFF
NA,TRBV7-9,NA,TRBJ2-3,TGTGCCAGCAGCGGCCCGGGACTAGGGGGCTCAGATACGCAGTATTTT,CASSGPGLGGSDTQYF
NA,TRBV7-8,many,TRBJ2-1,TGTGCCAGCAGCTTAGTAGTAGGGGGGAATGAGCAGTTCTTC,CASSLVVGGNEQFF
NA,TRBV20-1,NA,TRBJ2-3,TGCAGTGCTAGAGATCAACTGGGGTTTCTCTCAGATACGCAGTATTTT,CSARDQLGFLSDTQYF
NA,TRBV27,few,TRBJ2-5,TGTGCCAGCAGTTTTTTCCCCTCCCCCAGGGAGACCCAGTACTTC,CASSFFPSPRETQYF
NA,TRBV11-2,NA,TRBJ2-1,TGTGCCAGCAGCTCCGGGACGGAAAGCTACAATGAGCAGTTCTTC,CASSSGTESYNEQFF
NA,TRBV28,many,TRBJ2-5,TGTGCCAGCAGTTTTCTATCCGGTGAGGAGACCCAGTACTTC,CASSFLSGEETQYF
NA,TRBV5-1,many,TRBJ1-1,TGCGCCACCTTCTGGGGGGCAGGCGGGAGCACTGAAGCTTTCTTT,CATFWGAGGSTEAFF
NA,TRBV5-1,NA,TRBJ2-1,TGCGCCAGCAGCTTTTTCCAGGCAGGGGAAAATGAGCAGTTCTTC,CASSFFQAGENEQFF
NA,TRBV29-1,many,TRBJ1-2,TGCAGCGTAAAGGGTCCTGGCTACACCTTC,CSVKGPGYTF
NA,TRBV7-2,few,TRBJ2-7,TGTGCCAGCAGCTTAGCGGGGGTGTACGAGCAGTACTTC,CASSLAGVYEQYF
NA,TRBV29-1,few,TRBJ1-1,TGCAGCGTCAAGGGACTGAACACTGAAGCTTTCTTT,CSVKGLNTEAFF
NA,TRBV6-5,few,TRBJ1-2,TGTGCCAGCAGTTACCATGAGGAGGACGGAGGCTACACCTTC,CASSYHEEDGGYTF
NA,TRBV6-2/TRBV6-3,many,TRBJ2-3,TGTGCCAGCAGTTACTCGATTTCTATCACAGATACGCAGTATTTT,CASSYSISITDTQYF
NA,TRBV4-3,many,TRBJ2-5,TGCGCCAGCAGCCGCGGTCAGGGGCAAGAGACCCAGTACTTC,CASSRGQGQETQYF